This TCR beta chain came from a study of T cell repertoires in cytomegalovirus infection. TCRdb re-derived calls from the reads in MiXCR, one entry per CDR3 protein. Counted here are about 180,000 distinct CDR3 sequences, around an eighth occurring once; the ten biggest clones make up 25% to 30%. The CDR3 has 16 residues. V was shortened by 3 bases and J by 2 bases, with 18 bases between the two germline ends. CDR1 and CDR2 from the germline V gene are DFQATT and SNEGSKA (reference sequence). Comments on this clonotype: The antigen is not known.

Study findings and constraints: The cumulative frequency of public TCR beta families identified carriers of CMV plus the relevant HLA.

The genes are TRBV20-1 and TRBJ2-3, with a tentative D call TRBD1 (5 bases). Sequenced sample: PBMCs. The sequence derives from a human donor in good health (CMV status not recorded). Some clones in this sample may be carry-over from other donors' samples. The CDR3 spells CSASRALQGDTDTQYF. The DNA for the CDR3 is TGCAGTGCTAGTAGGGCCCTCCAAGGGGACACAGATACGCAGTATTTT.